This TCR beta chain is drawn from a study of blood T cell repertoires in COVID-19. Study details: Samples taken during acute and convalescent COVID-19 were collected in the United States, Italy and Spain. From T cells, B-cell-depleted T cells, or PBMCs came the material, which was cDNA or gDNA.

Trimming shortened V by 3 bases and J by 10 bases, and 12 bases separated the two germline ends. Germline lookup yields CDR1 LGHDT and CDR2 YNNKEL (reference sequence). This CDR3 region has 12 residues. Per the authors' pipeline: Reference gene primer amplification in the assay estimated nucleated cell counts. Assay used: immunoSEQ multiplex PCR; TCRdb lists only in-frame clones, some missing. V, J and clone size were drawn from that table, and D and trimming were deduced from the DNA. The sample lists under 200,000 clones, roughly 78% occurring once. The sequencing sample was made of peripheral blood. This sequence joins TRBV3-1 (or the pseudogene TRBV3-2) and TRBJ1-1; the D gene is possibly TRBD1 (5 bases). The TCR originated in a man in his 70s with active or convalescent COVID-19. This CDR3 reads CASSQLSRGAFF. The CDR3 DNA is TGTGCCAGCAGCCAGCTAAGTAGGGGAGCTTTCTTT.